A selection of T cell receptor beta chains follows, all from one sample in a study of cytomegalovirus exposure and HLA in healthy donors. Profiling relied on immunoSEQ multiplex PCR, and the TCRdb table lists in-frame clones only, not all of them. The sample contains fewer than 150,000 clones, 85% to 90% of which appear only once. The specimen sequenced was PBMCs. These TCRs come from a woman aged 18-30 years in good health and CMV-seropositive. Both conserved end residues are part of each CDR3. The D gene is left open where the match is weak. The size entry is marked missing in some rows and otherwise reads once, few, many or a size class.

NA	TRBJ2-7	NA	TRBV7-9	TGTGCCAGCAGCTTAGAGGGAGGAGAGCAGTACTTC	CASSLEGGEQYF
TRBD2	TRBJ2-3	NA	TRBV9	TGTGCCAGCAGCGTACGGCGGGGGGGAGGAGATACGCAGTATTTT	CASSVRRGGGDTQYF
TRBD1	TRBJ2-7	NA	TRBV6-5	TGTGCCAGCGGGACAGGGATTCCCTACGAGCAGTACTTC	CASGTGIPYEQYF
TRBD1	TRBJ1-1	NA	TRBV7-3	TGTGCCAGCAGCTTAGCGTCGACAGGGCAGAACACTGAAGCTTTCTTT	CASSLASTGQNTEAFF
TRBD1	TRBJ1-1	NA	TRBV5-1	TGCGCCAGCAGCGCGCAGGCAGGGGGCTCTGAAGCTTTCTTT	CASSAQAGGSEAFF
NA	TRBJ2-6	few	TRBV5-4	TGTGCCAGCAGCTCCATACAGAGCTCTGGGGCCAACGTCCTGACTTTC	CASSSIQSSGANVLTF
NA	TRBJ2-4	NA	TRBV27	TGTGCCAGCAGTTTATTCGGGCAGGGTGTGAAAAACATTCAGTACTTC	CASSLFGQGVKNIQYF
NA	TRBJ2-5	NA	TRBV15	TGTGCCACCAGCAGAGTGGGGGGGCGAGAGACCCAGTACTTC	CATSRVGGRETQYF
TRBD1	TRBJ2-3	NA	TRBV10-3	TGTGCCATCAGTGAGACGGGACAGATGGCAGATACGCAGTATTTT	CAISETGQMADTQYF
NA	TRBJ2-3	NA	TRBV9	TGTGCCAGCAGCGTAGGGCTGCTCACCACAGATACGCAGTATTTT	CASSVGLLTTDTQYF
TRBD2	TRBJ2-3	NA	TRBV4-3	TGCGCCAGCAGCCAAGATGCTAGCGGCGGCACAGATACGCAGTATTTT	CASSQDASGGTDTQYF
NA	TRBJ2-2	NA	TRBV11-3	TGTGCCAGCAAAGGGGCTGACACCGGGGAGCTGTTTTTT	CASKGADTGELFF
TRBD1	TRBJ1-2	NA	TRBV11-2	TGTGCCGGGCGACAGGGAATAAGCGATGGCTACACCTTC	CAGRQGISDGYTF
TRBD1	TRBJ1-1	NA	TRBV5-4	TGTGCCAGCAGCGACGGACAGGAGGTCTCCTTCCTGAACACTGAAGCTTTCTTT	CASSDGQEVSFLNTEAFF
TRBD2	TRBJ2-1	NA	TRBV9	TGTGCCAGCAGCGTAGGAATGCCAGCGGGATACTACAATGAGCAGTTCTTC	CASSVGMPAGYYNEQFF
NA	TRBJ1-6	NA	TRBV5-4	TGTGCCAGCAGCCGGCGGACCGGGACATTTATCTCCTATAATTCACCCCTCCACTTT	CASSRRTGTFISYNSPLHF
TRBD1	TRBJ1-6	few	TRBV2	TGTGCCAGCAGGGGACAGGTCAATTCACCCCTCCACTTT	CASRGQVNSPLHF
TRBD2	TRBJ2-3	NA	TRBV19	TGTGCCACTCGTCGGGGGCGGGGGGGCACAGATACGCAGTATTTT	CATRRGRGGTDTQYF
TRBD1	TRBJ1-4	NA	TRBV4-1	TGCGCCAGCAGCCAAGGGGTGACAGGGGGCGAAGAAAAACTGTTTTTT	CASSQGVTGGEEKLFF
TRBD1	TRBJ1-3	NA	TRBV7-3	TGTGCCAGCAGCCCGACAGGGGGATCTGGAAACACCATATATTTT	CASSPTGGSGNTIYF
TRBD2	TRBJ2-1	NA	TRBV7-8	TGTGCCAGCAGCTTGCGGACTAGCGGGGCCGGCACCTACAATGAGCAGTTCTTC	CASSLRTSGAGTYNEQFF
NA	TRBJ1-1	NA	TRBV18	TGTGCCAGCTCACCGGGGGGGCACCTGAACACTGAAGCTTTCTTT	CASSPGGHLNTEAFF
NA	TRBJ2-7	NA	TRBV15	TGTGCCACCCGTAGGGACACGGGACCCTACGAGCAGTACTTC	CATRRDTGPYEQYF
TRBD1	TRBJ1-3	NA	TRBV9	TGTGCCAGCAGCCCCCGGACAGGCAGAAACACCATATATTTT	CASSPRTGRNTIYF
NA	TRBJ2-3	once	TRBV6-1	TGTGCCAGCGGAAGGACACAGGTCACGGATACGCAGTATTTT	CASGRTQVTDTQYF
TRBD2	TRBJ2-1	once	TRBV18	TGTGCCAGCCGACTAGCTGCAAGTGAGCAGTTCTTC	CASRLAASEQFF
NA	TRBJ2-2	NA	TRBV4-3	TGCGCCAGCAGCCAAGACGGAGACACCGGGGAGCTGTTTTTT	CASSQDGDTGELFF
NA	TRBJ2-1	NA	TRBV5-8	TGTGCCAGCAGCTTATCACAGTACAATGAGCAGTTCTTC	CASSLSQYNEQFF
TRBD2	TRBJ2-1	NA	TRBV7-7	TGTGCTAGCAGCCCGACTAGCGGGAGTTTCAATGAGCAGTTCTTC	CASSPTSGSFNEQFF
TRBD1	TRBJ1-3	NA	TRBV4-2	TGTGCCAGCAGCCAAGATCTACGGGACAGGGAGCCTGGAAACACCATATATTTT	CASSQDLRDREPGNTIYF
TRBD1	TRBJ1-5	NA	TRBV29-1	TGCAGCGTTGGCGGGGGGACAGCGAATCAGCCCCAGCATTTT	CSVGGGTANQPQHF
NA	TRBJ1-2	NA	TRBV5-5	TGTGCCAGCAGCTTTCAGGGAAATGGCTACACCTTC	CASSFQGNGYTF
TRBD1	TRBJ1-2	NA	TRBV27	TGTGCCAGCCATGGGGGCGGCAGGGGGTATGGCTACACCTTC	CASHGGGRGYGYTF
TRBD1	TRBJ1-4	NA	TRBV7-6	TGTGCCAGCAGCGAACAACCAGGGGGGCTTCCTCGGGGACTGTTTTTT	CASSEQPGGLPRGLFF
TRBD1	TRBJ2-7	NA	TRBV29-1	TGCAGCGTTCAGGGGGCCTCCTACGAGCAGTACTTC	CSVQGASYEQYF
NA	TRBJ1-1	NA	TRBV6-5	TGTGCCAGCAGTTACTCGACTCACACTGAAGCTTTCTTT	CASSYSTHTEAFF
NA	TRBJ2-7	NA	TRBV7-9	TGTGCCAGCAGCTCACCGGGTTCGTCCTACTACGAGCAGTACTTC	CASSSPGSSYYEQYF
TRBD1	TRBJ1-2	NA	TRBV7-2	TGTGCCAGCAGCCCCGGGACAGTCGTCTATGGCTACACCTTC	CASSPGTVVYGYTF
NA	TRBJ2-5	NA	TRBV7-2	TGTGCCAGCAGCTTGTTCAGGGAAGAGACCCAGTACTTC	CASSLFREETQYF
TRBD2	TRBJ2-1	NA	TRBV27	TGTGCCAGCAGTCCACCGGGACTAGCGGGAGGTGAGCAGTTCTTC	CASSPPGLAGGEQFF